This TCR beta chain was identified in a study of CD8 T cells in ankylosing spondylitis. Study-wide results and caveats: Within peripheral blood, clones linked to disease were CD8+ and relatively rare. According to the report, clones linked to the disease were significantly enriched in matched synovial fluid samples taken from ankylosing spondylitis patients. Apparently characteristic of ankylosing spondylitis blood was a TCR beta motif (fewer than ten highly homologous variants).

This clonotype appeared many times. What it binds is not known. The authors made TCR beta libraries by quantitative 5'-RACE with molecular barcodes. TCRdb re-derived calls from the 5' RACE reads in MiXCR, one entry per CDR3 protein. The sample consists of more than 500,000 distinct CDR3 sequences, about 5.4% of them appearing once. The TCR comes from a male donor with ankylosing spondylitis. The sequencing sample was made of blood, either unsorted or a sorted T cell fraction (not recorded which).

CDR3: CASSYSTGNYGYTF. In DNA, the CDR3 is TGTGCCAGCAGTTACTCGACGGGAAACTATGGCTACACCTTC. The chain carries TRBV6-5 and TRBJ1-2; D is undetermined. From germline, CDR1 is MNHEY and CDR2 SVGAGI. V lost 0 bases and J 2 bases, leaving 7 bases between the germline ends. The CDR3 runs to 14 residues.